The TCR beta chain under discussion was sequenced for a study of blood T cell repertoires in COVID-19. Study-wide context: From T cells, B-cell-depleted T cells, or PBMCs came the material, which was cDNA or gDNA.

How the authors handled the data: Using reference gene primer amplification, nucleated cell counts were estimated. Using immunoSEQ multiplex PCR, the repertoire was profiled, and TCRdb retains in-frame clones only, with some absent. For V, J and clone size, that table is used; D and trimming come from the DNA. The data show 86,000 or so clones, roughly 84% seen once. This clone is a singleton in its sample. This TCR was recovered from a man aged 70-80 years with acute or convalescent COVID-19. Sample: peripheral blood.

CDR3 in DNA: TGTGCCAGCAGCTTAGGAGGGAGGTCCTACGAGCAGTACTTC. This translates into CASSLGGRSYEQYF. The chain is built from TRBV11-2 and TRBJ2-7; maybe TRBD2 (6 bases). V gave up 1 base and J gave up 1 base, with 8 bases separating them. This CDR3 is built from 14 residues. Germline assignment: CDR1 SGHAT and CDR2 FQNNGV.